This T cell receptor (beta chain) was profiled in a study of shared clonotypes between healthy human individuals (TCRdb year 2020). Concerning the study at large: Two women and a few men aged 18 to 49 years were included in the cohort. Per donor, three plates each were used for CD4 naive and CD4 memory, two for CD8 naive, and one for CD8 memory. Between about 0.85 and 10 billion PBMCs per donor were obtained by leukapheresis. Libraries were prepared and TCR repertoires were sequenced by different laboratories using diverse techniques, in order to increase sequencing depth and limit assay-specific biases. The study deeply sequenced blood TCR repertoires of roughly five healthy adults to estimate repertoire size and the extent of clonotype sharing between individuals.

The donors were healthy, HIV-negative adults with no recently reported acute infections or vaccinations. Only Caucasian adults living in Nashville, Tennessee, USA were represented among the donors. CD4+ T cells were enriched by magnetic negative selection, after which naive cells were positively selected on CD45RA and the negative fraction was taken as the memory subset. Blood was obtained by leukapheresis, after which PBMCs were separated by Ficoll-Histopaque density gradient centrifugation and cryopreserved in liquid nitrogen vapor phase. Purity and quantity of every magnetically sorted T cell population were checked by analytical flow cytometry. From each sorted fraction, genomic DNA was isolated and quantified by UV absorbance on a Nanodrop 2000c. Using the deep immunoSEQ assay, multiplex PCR amplified TCR CDR3 regions from genomic DNA. For each cell subset, the extracted genomic DNA was distributed evenly across all wells of several immunoSEQ 96-well plates, and each plate served as one replicate. Each replicate PCR for sorted subsets received approximately 220 ng genomic DNA, equal to some 32,000 T cell genomes. The purified libraries were quantified using a Qubit 3.0 fluorometer, sized with a Bioanalyzer 2100, and then quantified again using the KAPA Library Quantification kit. Every immunoSEQ 96-well plate was sequenced on a separate single-read 150-cycle Illumina NextSeq 550 flow cell. Under the source paper's analysis protocol: Because the immunoSEQ output held only junctional sequences and lacked quality scores, the filtering could not match the filtering applied to full-length reads. To assign V/J genes and CDR3, sequences were annotated using PyIR, a Python wrapper for IgBLAST v1.9, with IMGT germline references. Reads were removed for weak V/J assignments (E-value above 1e-6), missing CDR3, stop codons, out-of-frame junctions, or ambiguous translated residues. V3J clonotypes were defined by identical inferred V gene, J gene, and CDR3 amino acid sequence. Percentage overlap between repertoires was computed as shared unique clonotypes divided by the size of the smaller repertoire. RTK rarefaction, the Chao1 estimator, and Recon v2.1 estimates of unobserved clonotypes were used to assess repertoire richness. For all TCRbeta clonotypes obtained by the gDNA method from a few donors, generation probabilities were computed with OLGA. TCRdb re-hosts the immuneACCESS table, in-frame sequences only. Its copies lack some clones; in the studies checked, an unresolved V gene accounts for under half of them, and the cause for the rest is not known. V and J calls and clone size follow that table, whereas D and trimming were derived from the DNA. The table for this sample lists roughly 1,100,000 clones; 65% to 80% of them were counted only once. Approximately 1.3% of the sample goes to the ten largest clones.

This clone occurred once. What antigen it recognizes has not been identified. It has no much larger one-base neighbor in the sample; base qualities were not kept. The CDR3 has 13 amino acids, counting the end cysteine and phenylalanine. Here the CDR3 DNA is all that survives: 39 bases in frame from base 1. CDR1 SEHNR and CDR2 FQNEAQ are derived from the germline V gene (reference sequence). V loses 5 bases of germline sequence and J loses 0 bases, and the interval between the two ends is 6 bases. What the work shows at the level of the full study, not this receptor alone: Naive subsets generally had larger estimated clonotype richness than memory subsets. Incomplete sequencing was indicated by rarefaction of sorted-subset datasets, despite the large sequencing depth. Clonotypes shared by all four sorted-subset donors showed higher generation probabilities than non-shared clonotypes. Based on pairwise subsampling, the degree of clonotype sharing among donors was expected to be affected by sequencing depth. Sampling was limited to blood, and TCR repertoires in tissue likely differ from TCR repertoires in blood. When several donors were compared, the shared fraction of clonotypes was about 5% for naive CD4, around 4% for naive CD8, about 2.4% for memory CD4, and 0.4% for memory CD8. Because the study included only a small number of donors, the genetic and exposure-history diversity represented was limited.

This receptor was identified in a man aged 18 to 30 in good health. The V and J genes are TRBV7-9 and TRBJ2-3, with the D gene not clear enough to name. Sequenced input: memory CD4+ T cells sorted from blood. What the cell subset or site label conveys for this sample: CD45RA-negative fraction. The CDR3 amino acid sequence is: CASSTSSTDTQYF. The base sequence is TGTGCCAGCAGCACTTCGAGCACAGATACGCAGTATTTT.